Following are 4 T cell receptor beta chains from one sample sequenced in a study of spatial heterogeneity in lung cancer. Described time point: sample taken at primary tumor resection. TCRdb called the 5' RACE reads again in MiXCR, with one record for every CDR3 protein. The repertoire holds 35,000 to 45,000 distinct CDR3 sequences, 5% to 5.5% seen once, with roughly 27% in the top ten. This specimen was PBMCs, taken at surgery. Every receptor here comes from a female donor with early-stage non-small cell lung cancer.

The sample holds many counts of this clonotype. The CDR3 coding sequence is TGTGCCAGCAGCCCCCCGGGAAGGGGGACTAATGAAAAACTGTTTTTT. Encoded protein: CASSPPGRGTNEKLFF. This chain connects TRBV7-9 to TRBJ1-4; TRBD1 might be the D (6 bases). Germline CDR1 is SEHNR and CDR2 is FQNEAQ (reference sequence). Deletions cut 5 bases from V and 2 bases from J, with 15 bases between. The CDR3 sequence is 16 residues long. The variable domain in full, completed from reference TRBV7-9 and TRBJ1-4, reads DTGVSQNPRHKITKRGQNVTFRCDPISEHNRLYWYRQTLGQGPEFLTYFQNEAQLEKSRLLSDRFSAERPKGSFSTLEIQRTEQGDSAMYLCASSPPGRGTNEKLFFGSGTQLSVL.

There are many counts of this clonotype. The rearrangement joins TRBV6-1 to TRBJ2-1, with 10 bases identical to TRBD2. Germline assignment: CDR1 MNHNS and CDR2 SASEGT. The CDR3 runs 16 residues. Losses at the gene ends were 0 bases for V and 9 bases for J; bases not matched to a gene: 8. The DNA for the CDR3 is TGTGCCAGCAGTGAAGCGCTAGCGGGGGATGGGGGTGAGCAGTTCTTC. Protein product: CASSEALAGDGGEQFF.

This clonotype appeared many times. This rearrangement joins TRBV9 to TRBJ1-2; 8 bases match TRBD1. V trimming: 6 bases; J trimming: 8 bases; junction bases outside the gene matches: 12. CDR3 size: 14 residues. Germline V gives CDR1 SGDLS, CDR2 YYNGEE. The CDR3 protein is CASTLTGTGSGYTF. For the CDR3, the DNA is TGTGCCAGCACCTTGACTGGGACAGGAAGCGGCTACACCTTC. Filled out from reference TRBV9 and TRBJ1-2, the complete variable domain reads DSGVTQTPKHLITATGQRVTLRCSPRSGDLSVYWYQQSLDQGLQFLIQYYNGEERAKGNILERFSAQQFPDLHSELNLSSLELGDSALYFCASTLTGTGSGYTFGSGTRLTVV.

This clonotype was seen ten or more times. CDR3 residues: CASSLTGGEPYNEQFF. CDR3 in DNA: TGTGCCAGCAGTTTGACAGGGGGCGAGCCCTACAATGAGCAGTTCTTC. V gene TRBV12-3 or TRBV12-4 combines with J gene TRBJ2-1; TRBD1 matches 10 bases. The CDR3 sequence is 16 residues long. V was clipped by 3 bases and J by 2 bases; unmatched bases: 4.